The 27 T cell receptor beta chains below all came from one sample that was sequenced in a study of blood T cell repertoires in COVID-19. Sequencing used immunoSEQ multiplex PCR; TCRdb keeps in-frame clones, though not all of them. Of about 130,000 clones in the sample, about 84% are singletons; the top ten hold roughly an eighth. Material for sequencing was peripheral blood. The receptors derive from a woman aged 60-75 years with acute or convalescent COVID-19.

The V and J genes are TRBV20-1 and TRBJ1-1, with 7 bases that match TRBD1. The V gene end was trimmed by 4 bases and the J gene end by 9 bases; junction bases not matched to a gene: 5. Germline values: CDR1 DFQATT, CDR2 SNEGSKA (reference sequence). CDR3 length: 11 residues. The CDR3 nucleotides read TGCAGTGCTAACAGACAGGGCCAAGCTTTCTTT. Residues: CSANRQGQAFF.

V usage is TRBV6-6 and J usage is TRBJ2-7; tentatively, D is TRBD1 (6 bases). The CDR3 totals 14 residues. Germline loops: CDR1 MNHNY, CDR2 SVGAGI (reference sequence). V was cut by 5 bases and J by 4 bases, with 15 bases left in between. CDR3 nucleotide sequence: TGTGCCAGCAGTCCCGGGACACTTTTTTACGAGCAGTACGTC. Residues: CASSPGTLFYEQYV.

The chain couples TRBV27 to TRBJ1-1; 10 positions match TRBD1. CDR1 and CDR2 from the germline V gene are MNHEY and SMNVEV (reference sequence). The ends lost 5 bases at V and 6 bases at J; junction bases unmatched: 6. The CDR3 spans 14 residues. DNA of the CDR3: TGTGCCAGCAGTGGCCGACAGGGGGCGGCTGAAGCTTTCTTT. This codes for CASSGRQGAAEAFF.

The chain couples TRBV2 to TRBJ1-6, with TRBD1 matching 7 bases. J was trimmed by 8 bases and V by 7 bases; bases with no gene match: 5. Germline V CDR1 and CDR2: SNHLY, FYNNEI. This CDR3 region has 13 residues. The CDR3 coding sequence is TGTGCCAGCACCGGGACAGATTATTCACCCCTCCACTTT. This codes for CASTGTDYSPLHF.

CDR3 region: CASSPGQSNEKLFF. CDR3 coding DNA: TGTGCCAGCAGTCCGGGACAGAGTAATGAAAAACTGTTTTTT. The V gene is TRBV28, the J gene TRBJ1-4; 7 nucleotides align to TRBD1. V shed 5 bases and J 4 bases; nucleotides not matched to a gene: 4. The CDR3 is made up of 14 amino acids. The germline CDR1 and CDR2 sequences are MDHEN and SYDVKM. Using reference TRBV28 and TRBJ1-4 for the parts outside the CDR3, the full variable domain is DVKVTQSSRYLVKRTGEKVFLECVQDMDHENMFWYRQDPGLGLRLIYFSYDVKMKEKGDIPEGYSVSREKKERFSLILESASTNQTSMYLCASSPGQSNEKLFFGSGTQLSVL.

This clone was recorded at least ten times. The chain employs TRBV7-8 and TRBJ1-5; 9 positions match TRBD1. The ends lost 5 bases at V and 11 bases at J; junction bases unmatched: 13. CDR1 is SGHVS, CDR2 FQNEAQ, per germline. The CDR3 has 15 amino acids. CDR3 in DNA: TGTGCCAGCAGCCCAGCGGCGACAGGGGGGAAGGCCCAGCATTTT. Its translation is CASSPAATGGKAQHF.

The CDR3 coding sequence is TGCGCCAGCAGCGTAGGGCGGGGCACAGATACGCAGTATTTT. The encoded protein is CASSVGRGTDTQYF. The chain uses TRBV5-1 and TRBJ2-3; D might be TRBD2 (5 bases). CDR3 size: 14 residues. CDR1 is SGHRS, CDR2 YFSETQ, per germline. Trimming cost V 4 bases and J 1 base, with 10 bases left between them.

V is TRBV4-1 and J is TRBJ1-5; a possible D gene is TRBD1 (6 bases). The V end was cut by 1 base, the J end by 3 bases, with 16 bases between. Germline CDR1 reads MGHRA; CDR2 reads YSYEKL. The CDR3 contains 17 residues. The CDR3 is CASSQAEPTGFNQPQHF. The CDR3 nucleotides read TGCGCCAGCAGCCAAGCTGAACCTACAGGGTTCAATCAGCCCCAGCATTTT.

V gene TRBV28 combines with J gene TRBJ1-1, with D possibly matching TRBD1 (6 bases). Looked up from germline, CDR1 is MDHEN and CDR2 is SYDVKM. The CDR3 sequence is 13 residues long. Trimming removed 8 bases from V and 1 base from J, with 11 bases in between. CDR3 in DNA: TGTGCCAGCGACGACAGGCCGAACACTGAAGCTTTCTTT. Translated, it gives CASDDRPNTEAFF.

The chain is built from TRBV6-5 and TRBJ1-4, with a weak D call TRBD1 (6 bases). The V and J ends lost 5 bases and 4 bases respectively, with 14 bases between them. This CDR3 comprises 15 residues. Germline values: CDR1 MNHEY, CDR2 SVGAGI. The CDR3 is CASSTTGFGNEKLFF. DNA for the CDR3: TGTGCCAGCAGTACCACAGGGTTCGGTAATGAAAAACTGTTTTTT.

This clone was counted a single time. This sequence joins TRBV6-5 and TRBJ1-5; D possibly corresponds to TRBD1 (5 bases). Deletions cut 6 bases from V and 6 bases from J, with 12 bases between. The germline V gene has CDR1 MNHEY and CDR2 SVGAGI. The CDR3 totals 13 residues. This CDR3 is CASRLDISQPQHF. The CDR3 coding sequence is TGTGCCAGCAGATTGGACATAAGTCAGCCCCAGCATTTT.

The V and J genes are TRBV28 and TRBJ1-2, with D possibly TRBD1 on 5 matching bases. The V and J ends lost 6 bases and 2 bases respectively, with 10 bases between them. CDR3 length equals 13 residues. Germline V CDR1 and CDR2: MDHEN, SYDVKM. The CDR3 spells CASRKTVNYGYTF. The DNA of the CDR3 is TGTGCCAGCAGAAAGACAGTAAACTATGGCTACACCTTC.

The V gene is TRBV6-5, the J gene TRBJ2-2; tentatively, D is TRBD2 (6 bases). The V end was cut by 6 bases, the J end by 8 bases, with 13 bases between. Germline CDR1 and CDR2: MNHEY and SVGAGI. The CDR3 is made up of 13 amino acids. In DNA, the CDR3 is TGTGCCAGCAGCAGGGACTGGGGAGGGGAGCTGTTTTTT. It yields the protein CASSRDWGGELFF.

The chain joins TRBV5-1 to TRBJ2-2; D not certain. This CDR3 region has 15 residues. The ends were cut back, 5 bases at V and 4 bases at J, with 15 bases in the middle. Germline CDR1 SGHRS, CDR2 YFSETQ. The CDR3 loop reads CASRPSTSPTGELFF. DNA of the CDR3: TGCGCCAGCAGGCCCAGTACGTCCCCCACCGGGGAGCTGTTTTTT.

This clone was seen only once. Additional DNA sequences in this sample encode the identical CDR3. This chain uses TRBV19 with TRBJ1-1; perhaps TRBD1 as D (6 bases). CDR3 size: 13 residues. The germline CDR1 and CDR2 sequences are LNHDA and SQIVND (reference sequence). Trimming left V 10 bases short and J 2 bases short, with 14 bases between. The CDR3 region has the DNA TGTGCCACATCCGACAGGCTAAACACTGAAGCTTTCTTT. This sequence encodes CATSDRLNTEAFF.

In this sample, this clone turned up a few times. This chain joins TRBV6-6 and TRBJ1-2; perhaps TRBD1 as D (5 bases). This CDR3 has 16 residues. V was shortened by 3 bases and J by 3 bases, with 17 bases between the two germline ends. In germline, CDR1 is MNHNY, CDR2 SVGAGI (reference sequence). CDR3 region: CASSYHPGRGDYGYTF. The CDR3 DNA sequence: TGTGCCAGCAGTTATCACCCAGGGCGGGGGGACTATGGCTACACCTTC.

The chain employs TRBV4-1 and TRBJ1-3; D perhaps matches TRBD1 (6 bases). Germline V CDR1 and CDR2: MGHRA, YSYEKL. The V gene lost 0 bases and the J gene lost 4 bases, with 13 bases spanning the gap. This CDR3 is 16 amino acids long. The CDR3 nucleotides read TGCGCCAGCAGCCAAGAAGTGGGGGCGGCAGGAAACACCATATATTTT. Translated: CASSQEVGAAGNTIYF.

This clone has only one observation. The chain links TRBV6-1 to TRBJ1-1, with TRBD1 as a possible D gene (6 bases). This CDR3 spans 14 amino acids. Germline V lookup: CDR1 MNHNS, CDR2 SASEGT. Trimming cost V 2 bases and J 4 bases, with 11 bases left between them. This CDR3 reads CASSERTVVTEAFF. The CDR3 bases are TGTGCCAGCAGTGAAAGGACAGTAGTCACTGAAGCTTTCTTT.

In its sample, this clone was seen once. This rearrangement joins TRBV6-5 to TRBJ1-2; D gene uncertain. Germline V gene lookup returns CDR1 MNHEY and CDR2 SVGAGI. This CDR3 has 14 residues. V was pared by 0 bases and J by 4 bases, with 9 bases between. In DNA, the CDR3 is TGTGCCAGCAGTTACTCCCCCGACATCTATGGCTACACCTTC. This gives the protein CASSYSPDIYGYTF.

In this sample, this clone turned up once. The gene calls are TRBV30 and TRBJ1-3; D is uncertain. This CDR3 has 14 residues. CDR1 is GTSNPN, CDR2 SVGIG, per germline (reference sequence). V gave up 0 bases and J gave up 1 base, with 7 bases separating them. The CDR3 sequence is CAWSVLMSGNTIYF. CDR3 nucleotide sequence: TGTGCCTGGAGTGTACTTATGTCTGGAAACACCATATATTTT.

The CDR3 coding sequence is TGTGCCAGCAGCGAAAGACAGGATCGCACTGAAGCTTTCTTT. Amino acids: CASSERQDRTEAFF. The chain employs TRBV5-8 and TRBJ1-1; D might be TRBD1 (6 bases). V was clipped by 4 bases and J by 4 bases, with 14 bases between them. Germline assignment: CDR1 SGHTS and CDR2 YDEGEE. This CDR3 has 14 residues. Full variable domain (missing parts from reference TRBV5-8 and TRBJ1-1): EAGVTQSPTHLIKTRGQQATLRCSPISGHTSVYWYQQALGLGLQFLLWYDEGEERNRGNFPPRFSGRQFPNYSSELNVNALELEDSALYLCASSERQDRTEAFFGQGTRLTVV.

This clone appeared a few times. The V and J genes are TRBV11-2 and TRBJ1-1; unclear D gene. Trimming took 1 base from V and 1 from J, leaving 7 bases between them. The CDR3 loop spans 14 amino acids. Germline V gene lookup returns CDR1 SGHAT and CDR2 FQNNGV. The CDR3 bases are TGTGCCAGCAGCTTAGCGGCAGGGAACACTGAAGCTTTCTTT. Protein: CASSLAAGNTEAFF.

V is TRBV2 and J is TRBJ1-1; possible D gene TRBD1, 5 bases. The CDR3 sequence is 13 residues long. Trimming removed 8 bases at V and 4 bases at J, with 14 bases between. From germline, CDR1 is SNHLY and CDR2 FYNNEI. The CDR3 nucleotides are TGTGCCAGCGTTGTAAGGGGCTCCACTGAAGCTTTCTTT. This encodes CASVVRGSTEAFF.

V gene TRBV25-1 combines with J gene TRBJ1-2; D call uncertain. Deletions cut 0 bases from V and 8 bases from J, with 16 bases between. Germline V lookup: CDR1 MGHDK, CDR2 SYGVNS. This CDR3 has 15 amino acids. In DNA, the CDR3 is TGTGCCAGCAGTGAATATGGCGCGGGCTTCTACGGCTACACCTTC. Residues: CASSEYGAGFYGYTF.

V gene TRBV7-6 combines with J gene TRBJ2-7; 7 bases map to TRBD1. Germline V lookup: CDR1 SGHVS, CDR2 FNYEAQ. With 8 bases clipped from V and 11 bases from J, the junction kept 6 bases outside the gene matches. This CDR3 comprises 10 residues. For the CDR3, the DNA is TGTGCCAGCCTAAAGGACAGGAAGTACTTC. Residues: CASLKDRKYF.

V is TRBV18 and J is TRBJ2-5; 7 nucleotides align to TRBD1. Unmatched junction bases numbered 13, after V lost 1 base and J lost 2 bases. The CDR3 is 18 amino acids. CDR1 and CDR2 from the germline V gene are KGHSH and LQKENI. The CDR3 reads CASSPRGIIIQGQETQYF. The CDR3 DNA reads TGTGCCAGCTCACCACGGGGGATTATAATACAGGGGCAAGAGACCCAGTACTTC.

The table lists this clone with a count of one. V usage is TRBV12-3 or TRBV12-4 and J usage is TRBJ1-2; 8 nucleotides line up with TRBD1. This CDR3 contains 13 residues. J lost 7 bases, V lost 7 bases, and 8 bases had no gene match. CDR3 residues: CASILQGAGGYTF. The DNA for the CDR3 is TGTGCCAGCATCCTCCAGGGGGCTGGTGGCTACACCTTC.